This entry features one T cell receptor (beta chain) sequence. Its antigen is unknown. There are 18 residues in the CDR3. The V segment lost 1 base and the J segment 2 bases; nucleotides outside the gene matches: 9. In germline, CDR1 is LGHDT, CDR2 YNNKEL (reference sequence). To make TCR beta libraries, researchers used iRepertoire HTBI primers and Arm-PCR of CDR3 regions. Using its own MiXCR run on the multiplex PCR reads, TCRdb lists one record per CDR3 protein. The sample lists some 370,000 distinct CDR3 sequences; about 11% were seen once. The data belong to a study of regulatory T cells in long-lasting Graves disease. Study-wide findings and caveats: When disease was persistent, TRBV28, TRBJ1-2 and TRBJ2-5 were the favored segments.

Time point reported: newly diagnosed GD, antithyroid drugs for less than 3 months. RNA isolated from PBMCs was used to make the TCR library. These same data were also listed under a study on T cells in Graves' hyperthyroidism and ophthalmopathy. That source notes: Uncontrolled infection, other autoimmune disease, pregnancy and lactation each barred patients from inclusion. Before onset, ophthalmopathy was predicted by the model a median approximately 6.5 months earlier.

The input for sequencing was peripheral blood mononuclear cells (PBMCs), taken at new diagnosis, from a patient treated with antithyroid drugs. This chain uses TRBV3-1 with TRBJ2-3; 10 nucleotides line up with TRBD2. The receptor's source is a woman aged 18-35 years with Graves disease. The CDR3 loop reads CASSQGTSGSWATDTQYF. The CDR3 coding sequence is TGTGCCAGCAGCCAAGGGACTAGCGGATCCTGGGCCACAGATACGCAGTATTTT.